This T cell receptor beta chain is from a study of T cell changes during pregnancy in multiple sclerosis. Clones were sequenced by immunoSEQ multiplex PCR, and TCRdb holds only the in-frame ones, with some missing. The sample carries more than 55,000 clones, 75% to 95% recorded once. The source is a female donor in good health, enrolled as a control in a pregnancy study. The sample consisted of peripheral blood, taken after pregnancy.

The CDR3 sequence: CASSYPEGRGWEKLFF. The DNA of the CDR3 is TGTGCCAGCAGTTACCCCGAGGGGAGGGGCTGGGAAAAACTGTTTTTT. This chain links TRBV6-6 with TRBJ1-4, with D possibly TRBD1 on 5 matching bases. V was shortened by 2 bases and J by 8 bases, with 18 bases between the two germline ends. The CDR3 loop spans 16 amino acids. Germline CDR1 reads MNHNY; CDR2 reads SVGAGI (reference sequence).